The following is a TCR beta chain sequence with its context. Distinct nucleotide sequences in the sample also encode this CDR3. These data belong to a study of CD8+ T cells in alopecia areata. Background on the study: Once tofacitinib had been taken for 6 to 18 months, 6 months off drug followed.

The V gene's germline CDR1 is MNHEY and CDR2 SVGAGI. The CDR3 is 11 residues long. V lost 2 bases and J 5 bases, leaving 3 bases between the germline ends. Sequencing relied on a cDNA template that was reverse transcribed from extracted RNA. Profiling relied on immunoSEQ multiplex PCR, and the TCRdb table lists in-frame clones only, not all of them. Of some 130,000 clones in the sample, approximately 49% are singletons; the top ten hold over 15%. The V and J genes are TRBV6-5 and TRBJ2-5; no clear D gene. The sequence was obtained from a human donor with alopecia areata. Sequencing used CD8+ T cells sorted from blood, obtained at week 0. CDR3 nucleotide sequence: TGTGCCAGCAGTTACGGGGAGACCCAGTACTTC. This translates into CASSYGETQYF.